Below, 8 T cell receptor beta chains from the same sample are listed, as sequenced in a study of CXCR3-negative and CXCR3-positive naive CD8 T cells. Libraries were UMI-labeled 5' RACE TRB cDNA. Reanalyzing the 5' RACE reads, TCRdb keeps one entry per CDR3 protein, without DNA. The ten most abundant clones cover 0.25% to 0.35% of a sample with about 130,000 distinct CDR3 sequences. Input material: naive CXCR3- CD8+ T cells from blood. Subset of the sample: CD45RO-CCR7+CD27+CD95- naive CD8+ T cells lacking CXCR3 (TNR3-). The receptors come from a human donor in good health. Some clones in this sample may be carry-over from other donors' samples.

The chain couples TRBV4-2 to TRBJ2-2; TCRdb designates TRBD1, a call that cannot be tested without DNA. Germline V gives CDR1 LGHNA, CDR2 YNFKEQ. The CDR3 loop spans 13 amino acids. The CDR3 is CASSQGGTGELFF.

V gene TRBV4-1 combines with J gene TRBJ1-5; TCRdb's assignment of TRBD1 cannot be checked, as there is no DNA. Germline CDR1 MGHRA, CDR2 YSYEKL. This CDR3 region has 15 residues. The CDR3 here is CASSRTGGSDQPQHF.

This chain joins TRBV5-1 and TRBJ2-3; TCRdb lists TRBD2, though no DNA is available to test this call. The CDR3 is 18 residues long. Germline values: CDR1 SGHRS, CDR2 YFSETQ. CDR3 loop: CASSLGLAGGTYTDTQYF.

The chain links TRBV4-1 to TRBJ2-7; the TCRdb D gene call, TRBD1, has no DNA to confirm it. The CDR3 runs 16 residues. Germline V CDR1 and CDR2: MGHRA, YSYEKL. The CDR3 loop is CASSQESGWGAYEQYF.

V usage is TRBV12-3 or TRBV12-4 and J usage is TRBJ2-7; the TRBD1 assignment by TCRdb is unverifiable without DNA. The CDR3 extends over 15 amino acids. The CDR3 reads CASSLRQGSGYEQYF.

This rearrangement joins TRBV28 to TRBJ2-7; TCRdb gives TRBD2 as the D gene, but with no DNA this cannot be confirmed. Germline V CDR1 and CDR2: MDHEN, SYDVKM. The CDR3 is 14 residues long. The CDR3 sequence: CASSGLAGGYEQYF.

V usage is TRBV28 and J usage is TRBJ2-2; TCRdb picks TRBD1, but there is no DNA to check that call. Germline CDR1 reads MDHEN; CDR2 reads SYDVKM. The CDR3 extends over 14 amino acids. This CDR3 is CASSFRGWAGELFF.

This rearrangement joins TRBV7-9 to TRBJ2-7; the D gene TCRdb calls, TRBD2, cannot be checked with no DNA. The germline gives CDR1 SEHNR, CDR2 FQNEAQ (reference sequence). This CDR3 contains 16 residues. CDR3 loop: CASSPRGAGTLYEQYF. Supplemented by reference TRBV7-9 and TRBJ2-7, the full variable domain reads DTGVSQNPRHKITKRGQNVTFRCDPISEHNRLYWYRQTLGQGPEFLTYFQNEAQLEKSRLLSDRFSAERPKGSFSTLEIQRTEQGDSAMYLCASSPRGAGTLYEQYFGPGTRLTVT.